These 23 T cell receptor beta chains originate from one sample sequenced in a study of blood T cell repertoires in COVID-19. The protocol was immunoSEQ multiplex PCR, while the TCRdb copy is restricted to in-frame clones and leaves out a portion. The repertoire holds around 94,000 clones, with around 84% as singletons. What was sequenced was peripheral blood. These receptors originate from a human donor in a cohort sampled during active COVID-19.

The chain employs TRBV7-2 and TRBJ2-7; 9 nucleotides align to TRBD1. CDR1 is SGHTA, CDR2 FQGNSA, per germline. Trimming cost V 0 bases and J 1 base; bases outside gene matches: 4. The CDR3 totals 16 residues. This CDR3 reads CASSLAVGTGSYEQYF. CDR3 DNA: TGTGCCAGCAGCTTAGCGGTGGGGACAGGGTCCTACGAGCAGTACTTC.

The rearrangement links TRBV5-1 to TRBJ1-1; D is undetermined. The CDR3 runs 14 residues. Trimming took off 0 bases at V and 1 base at J, with 7 bases between the two ends. CDR1 is SGHRS, CDR2 YFSETQ, per germline. The CDR3, as DNA: TGCGCCAGCAGCTTGGGAGGGTGGAACACTGAAGCTTTCTTT. It codes for CASSLGGWNTEAFF.

This clone appeared a single time. This chain joins TRBV5-1 and TRBJ2-5, with 11 bases lining up with TRBD2. CDR1 and CDR2 from the germline V gene are SGHRS and YFSETQ. This CDR3 has 17 amino acids. The J segment lost 4 bases and the V segment lost 5 bases, leaving 13 bases of the junction unmatched. CDR3 coding DNA: TGCGCCAGCAGGACCGGACTAGCGGGCATCAGCCTAGAGACCCAGTACTTC. It specifies CASRTGLAGISLETQYF.

The chain couples TRBV4-3 to TRBJ2-7; 9 nucleotides match TRBD1. CDR1 and CDR2 (germline): LGHNA, YSLEER. This CDR3 has 16 amino acids. V lost 3 bases, J lost 3 bases, and 9 bases stayed unmatched. DNA of the CDR3: TGCGCCAGCAGCCAGACAACAGGGGGCTATGGCTACGAGCAGTACTTC. Amino acid sequence: CASSQTTGGYGYEQYF.

The V and J genes are TRBV3-1 (or the pseudogene TRBV3-2) and TRBJ2-3; weak D call: TRBD2 (6 bases). Germline-derived CDR1 and CDR2 are LGHDT and YNNKEL (reference sequence). The CDR3 covers 15 residues. V was trimmed by 4 bases and J by 2 bases, leaving 13 bases between them. The CDR3 DNA follows: TGTGCCAGCAGCCCAAGGGGACTCGCCACAGATACGCAGTATTTT. This gives the protein CASSPRGLATDTQYF.

The rearrangement joins TRBV12-3 or TRBV12-4 to TRBJ2-7, with TRBD1 matching 8 bases. With V trimmed by 7 bases and J by 5 bases, 7 bases remained unmatched. The CDR3 spans 13 residues. CDR3 amino acids: CASTDRGRNEQYF. CDR3 DNA sequence: TGTGCCAGCACCGACAGGGGAAGGAACGAGCAGTACTTC.

In its sample, this clone was seen once. The V gene is TRBV3-1 (or the pseudogene TRBV3-2), the J gene TRBJ1-2, with D possibly being TRBD1 (6 bases). Between the trimmed V and J ends, which lost 4 bases and 4 bases, there was a span of 19 bases. Germline V lookup: CDR1 LGHDT, CDR2 YNNKEL (reference sequence). The CDR3 contains 16 residues. The CDR3 region has the DNA TGTGCCAGCAGCCTTACCGTTGTCTTCAGGGGCTATGGCTACACCTTC. Protein sequence: CASSLTVVFRGYGYTF.

This clone was counted a single time. This specimen includes other DNA sequences encoding the same CDR3. The J gene is TRBJ1-5, the V gene TRBV18, with 8 bases matching TRBD1. The CDR3 runs 13 residues. V gave up 5 bases and J gave up 7 bases; unmatched junction bases: 4. In germline, CDR1 is KGHSH, CDR2 LQKENI. For the CDR3, the DNA is TGTGCCAGCTCAGCGGACAGGGACCAGCCCCAGCATTTT. As protein: CASSADRDQPQHF. The full variable domain, completed using reference TRBV18 and TRBJ1-5, is NAGVMQNPRHLVRRRGQEARLRCSPMKGHSHVYWYRQLPEEGLKFMVYLQKENIIDESGMPKERFSAEFPKEGPSILRIQQVVRGDSAAYFCASSADRDQPQHFGDGTRLSIL.

CDR3 DNA: TGTGCCAGCAGGGTCGGGACAGGCGGTGGAAACACCATATATTTT. This encodes CASRVGTGGGNTIYF. The chain links TRBV28 to TRBJ1-3, with 8 bases that match TRBD1. Germline V CDR1 and CDR2: MDHEN, SYDVKM. The CDR3 length is 15 residues. V lost 6 bases and J lost 3; bases outside the gene matches: 7.

J is TRBJ2-1 and V is TRBV11-3; 9 bases are a match to TRBD1. The CDR3 covers 16 residues. CDR1 and CDR2 (germline): SGHNT, YENEEA. Trimming removed 0 bases from V and 1 base from J; junction bases left unmatched: 1. The CDR3 protein is CASSLEGQGSYNEQFF. CDR3 DNA sequence: TGTGCCAGCAGCTTAGAGGGACAGGGATCCTACAATGAGCAGTTCTTC.

This clone was detected a few times. The chain has TRBV7-2 and TRBJ2-7; TRBD1 matches at 9 bases. Germline CDR1 SGHTA, CDR2 FQGNSA. J was trimmed by 5 bases and V by 1 base; bases with no gene match: 6. CDR3 length: 15 residues. The CDR3 DNA reads as TGTGCCAGCAGCTTAGTGGGGACAGGGCCCCACGAGCAGTACTTC. Encoded protein: CASSLVGTGPHEQYF.

The chain is built from TRBV5-1 and TRBJ1-1; D is unresolved. Germline V gene lookup returns CDR1 SGHRS and CDR2 YFSETQ. Trimming took 5 bases from V and 7 from J, leaving 18 bases between them. This CDR3 spans 14 amino acids. The chain's CDR3 is CASRVQEEFGEAFF. CDR3 bases: TGCGCCAGCAGAGTTCAGGAGGAATTCGGTGAAGCTTTCTTT.

The rearrangement joins TRBV5-4 to TRBJ1-4; maybe TRBD1 (5 bases). This CDR3 is 14 amino acids long. Trimming took 0 bases from V and 8 from J, leaving 11 bases between them. Germline lookup yields CDR1 SGHNT and CDR2 YYREEE (reference sequence). Here the CDR3 reads CASSLDRGSEKLFF. CDR3 nucleotide sequence: TGTGCCAGCAGCTTGGATAGGGGAAGCGAAAAACTGTTTTTT. The full variable domain, with the rest looked up from reference TRBV5-4 and TRBJ1-4, is ETGVTQSPTHLIKTRGQQVTLRCSSQSGHNTVSWYQQALGQGPQFIFQYYREEENGRGNFPPRFSGLQFPNYSSELNVNALELDDSALYLCASSLDRGSEKLFFGSGTQLSVL.

The chain uses TRBV5-1 and TRBJ2-1, with a tentative D call TRBD1 (5 bases). Trimming stripped 7 bases from V and 0 bases from J, with 14 bases between. Germline V gene sequence: CDR1 SGHRS, CDR2 YFSETQ. This CDR3 region has 15 residues. In DNA, the CDR3 is TGCGCCAGCCTTGTGACAGTTGGCTCCTACAATGAGCAGTTCTTC. It specifies CASLVTVGSYNEQFF. Full variable domain (missing parts from reference TRBV5-1 and TRBJ2-1): KAGVTQTPRYLIKTRGQQVTLSCSPISGHRSVSWYQQTPGQGLQFLFEYFSETQRNKGNFPGRFSGRQFSNSRSEMNVSTLELGDSALYLCASLVTVGSYNEQFFGPGTRLTVL.

The J gene is TRBJ2-1, the V gene TRBV5-1; 9 bases match TRBD1. The trim removed 6 bases at V and 3 bases at J, leaving 7 bases unmatched. The CDR3 length is 15 residues. Per germline, CDR1 SGHRS and CDR2 YFSETQ. Here the CDR3 DNA reads TGCGCCAGCACCCCCGGGACAGGGTTCTACAATGAGCAGTTCTTC. Translation: CASTPGTGFYNEQFF.

This clone was observed a handful of times. The chain employs TRBV7-3 and TRBJ2-7; no clear D. This CDR3 comprises 13 residues. Trimming took off 5 bases at V and 6 bases at J, with 14 bases between the two ends. Germline CDR1 reads SGHTA; CDR2 reads FQGTGA. CDR3 in amino acids: CASSLRREREQYF. In nucleotides, the CDR3 is TGTGCCAGCAGCCTCCGACGTGAGCGCGAGCAGTACTTC.

The chain employs TRBV9 and TRBJ2-5; perhaps TRBD2 as D (5 bases). With 0 bases removed from V and 4 bases from J, the gap between germline ends came to 7 bases. Germline CDR1 reads SGDLS; CDR2 reads YYNGEE. This CDR3 region has 13 residues. CDR3 residues: CASSVGAGETQYF. Here the CDR3 DNA reads TGTGCCAGCAGCGTAGGGGCGGGAGAGACCCAGTACTTC.

J is TRBJ1-5 and V is TRBV2; TRBD1 aligns across 12 bases. The CDR3 is made up of 16 amino acids. Germline V gene data show CDR1 as SNHLY and CDR2 as FYNNEI. Trimming took 2 bases from V and 6 from J; bases not matched to a gene: 5. The chain's CDR3 is CASSELGTGGGQPQHF. DNA of the CDR3: TGTGCCAGCAGTGAATTGGGGACAGGGGGCGGTCAGCCCCAGCATTTT.

This clone was found once. The chain uses TRBV12-5 and TRBJ2-1, with a weak D call TRBD1 (5 bases). V was clipped by 5 bases and J by 0 bases, with 8 bases between them. The CDR3 extends over 14 amino acids. The germline V gene has CDR1 LGHNT and CDR2 FRNRAP. The CDR3 coding sequence is TGTGCTAGTGGTCCGACAGTCTCCTACAATGAGCAGTTCTTC. As protein: CASGPTVSYNEQFF.

This clone was recorded once. The chain has TRBV4-1 and TRBJ2-5; 8 nucleotides line up with TRBD2. Germline CDR1 is MGHRA and CDR2 is YSYEKL. V was pared by 4 bases and J by 2 bases, with 9 bases of the junction left unmatched. CDR3 length: 16 residues. The CDR3 DNA sequence: TGCGCCAGCAGCCCCGGGAGGGCTAGCGGACAAGAGACCCAGTACTTC. Amino acid sequence: CASSPGRASGQETQYF.

V usage is TRBV4-2 and J usage is TRBJ2-7; TRBD2 matches 8 bases. The trim removed 0 bases at V and 2 bases at J, leaving 6 bases unmatched. Germline values: CDR1 LGHNA, CDR2 YNFKEQ. CDR3 length equals 16 residues. The CDR3 bases are TGTGCCAGCAGCCAAGATTCCCTAGCGGGCACCTACGAGCAGTACTTC. This gives the protein CASSQDSLAGTYEQYF.

V usage is TRBV2 and J usage is TRBJ2-7, with a tentative D call TRBD2 (7 bases). This CDR3 has 15 amino acids. The ends were cut back, 1 base at V and 6 bases at J, with 16 bases in the middle. CDR1 and CDR2 (germline): SNHLY, FYNNEI. This CDR3 reads CASSEVLARGVEQYF. CDR3 nucleotides: TGTGCCAGCAGTGAAGTACTAGCGAGGGGGGTCGAGCAGTACTTC.

V gene TRBV18 combines with J gene TRBJ1-1; D unclear. Germline V CDR1 and CDR2: KGHSH, LQKENI. CDR3 length equals 12 residues. The V and J ends lost 2 bases and 11 bases respectively, with 12 bases between them. CDR3 sequence reads: CASSPSGGDAFF. As DNA, the CDR3 is TGTGCCAGCTCACCATCGGGAGGTGATGCTTTCTTT.